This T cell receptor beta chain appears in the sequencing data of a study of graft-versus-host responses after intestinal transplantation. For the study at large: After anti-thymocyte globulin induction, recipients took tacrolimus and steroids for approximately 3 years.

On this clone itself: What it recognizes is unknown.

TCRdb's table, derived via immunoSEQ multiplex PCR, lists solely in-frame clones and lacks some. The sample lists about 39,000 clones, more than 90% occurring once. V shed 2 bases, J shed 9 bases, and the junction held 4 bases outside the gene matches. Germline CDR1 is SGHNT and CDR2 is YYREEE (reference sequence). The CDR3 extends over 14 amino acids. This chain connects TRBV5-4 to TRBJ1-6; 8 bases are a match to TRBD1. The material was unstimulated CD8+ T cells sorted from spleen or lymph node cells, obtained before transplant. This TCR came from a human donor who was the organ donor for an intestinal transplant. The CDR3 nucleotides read TGTGCCAGCAGCTTTGACAGGGGTAGTTCACCCCTCCACTTT. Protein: CASSFDRGSSPLHF.